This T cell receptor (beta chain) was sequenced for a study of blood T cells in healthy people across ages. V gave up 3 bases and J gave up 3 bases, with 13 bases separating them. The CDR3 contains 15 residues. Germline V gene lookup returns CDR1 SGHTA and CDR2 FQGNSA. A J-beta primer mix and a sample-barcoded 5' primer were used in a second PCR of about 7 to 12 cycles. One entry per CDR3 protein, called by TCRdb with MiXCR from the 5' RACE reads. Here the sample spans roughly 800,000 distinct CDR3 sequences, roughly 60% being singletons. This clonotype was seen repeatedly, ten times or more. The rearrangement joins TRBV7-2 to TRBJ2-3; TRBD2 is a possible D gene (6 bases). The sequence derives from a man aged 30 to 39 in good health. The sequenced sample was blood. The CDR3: CASSLGDSRTDTQYF. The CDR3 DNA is TGTGCCAGCAGCTTGGGGGACTCGAGAACAGATACGCAGTATTTT.